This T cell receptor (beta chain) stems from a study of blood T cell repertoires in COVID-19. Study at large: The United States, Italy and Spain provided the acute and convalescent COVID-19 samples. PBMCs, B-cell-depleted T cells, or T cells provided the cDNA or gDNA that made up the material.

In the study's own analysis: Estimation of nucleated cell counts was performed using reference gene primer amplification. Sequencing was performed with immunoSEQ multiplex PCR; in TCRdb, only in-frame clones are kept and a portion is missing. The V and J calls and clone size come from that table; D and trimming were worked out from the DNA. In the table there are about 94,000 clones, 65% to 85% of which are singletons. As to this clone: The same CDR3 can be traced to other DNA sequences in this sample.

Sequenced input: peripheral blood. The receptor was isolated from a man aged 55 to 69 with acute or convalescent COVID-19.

The CDR3 protein is CSAKSGHEQYF. CDR3 DNA sequence: TGCAGTGCGAAAAGCGGCCACGAGCAGTACTTC. The rearrangement uses TRBV20-1 and TRBJ2-7; D might be TRBD2 (5 bases). The V gene's germline CDR1 is DFQATT and CDR2 SNEGSKA (reference sequence). The CDR3 has 11 amino acids. V was pared by 6 bases and J by 5 bases, with 11 bases between.